Listed below are T cell receptor beta chains from one sample, sequenced in a study of OX40 agonist ivuxolimab in advanced cancers. Profiling relied on immunoSEQ multiplex PCR, and the TCRdb table lists in-frame clones only, not all of them. Here the sample spans 51,000 or so clones, approximately 91% being singletons. Sample: CD4+ or CD8+ T cells sorted from blood, taken in a trial of the OX40 agonist ivuxolimab. The receptors originated from an adult with an advanced solid tumor such as melanoma, head and neck, liver or kidney cancer. Each CDR3 is given with its conserved first and last residue. The D gene is left open where the match is weak.

v_gene	d_gene	j_gene	CDR3aa
TRBV6-5	.	TRBJ2-5	CASSYSTGLETQYF
TRBV7-3	.	TRBJ2-5	CASSLGTAPVETQYF
TRBV10-3	.	TRBJ2-1	CAISESEDEQFF
TRBV19	.	TRBJ1-3	CASSASPASSGNTIYF
TRBV5-1	.	TRBJ2-5	CASSPMGGAGETQYF
TRBV19	.	TRBJ1-1	CASRDQLPEAFF
TRBV5-6	TRBD1	TRBJ2-7	CASSFPGQGSYEQYF
TRBV4-2	.	TRBJ1-2	CASSQDEDRLSNYGYTF
TRBV10-3	.	TRBJ1-1	CAISESGGTEAFF
TRBV2	.	TRBJ2-5	CASSEKGGGGRETQYF
TRBV6-5	TRBD1	TRBJ1-5	CATGGESRNQPQHF
TRBV25-1	.	TRBJ1-6	CASSEGGVSPLHF
TRBV5-6	.	TRBJ1-1	CASSPPSHTEAFF
TRBV4-1	.	TRBJ2-2	CASSQDFAGFNTGELFF
TRBV7-6	.	TRBJ2-7	CASSQEEANNAYEQYF
TRBV19	TRBD1	TRBJ2-7	CATSGQGAYEQYF
TRBV10-3	.	TRBJ1-4	CAISESGAANEKLFF
TRBV5-4	.	TRBJ1-3	CAISSGPGNTIYF
TRBV19	.	TRBJ1-4	CASIPPGPHNEKLFF
TRBV7-9	.	TRBJ2-1	CASSPGTSEQFF
TRBV7-2	.	TRBJ2-7	CASSPGSGRGSYEQYF
TRBV30	.	TRBJ1-1	CAWSFSGYSEAFF
TRBV7-9	.	TRBJ1-4	CASRRGGGHEKLFF
TRBV11-2	.	TRBJ1-1	CASSLEVNTEAFF
TRBV6-5	.	TRBJ1-1	CASRAQIGTEAFF
TRBV7-8	.	TRBJ2-1	CASSPPGHRESSYNEQFF